The T cell receptor (beta chain) under discussion was sequenced for a study of a mutant IDH1 vaccine in newly diagnosed glioma. Overall study: The treated group averaged 40.4 years old and was 62.5% male, roughly 38% female. Previous care, which was radiotherapy, temozolomide, or both, most often involved both.

TCRdb's copy holds only in-frame clones and misses some; the assay was immunoSEQ multiplex PCR. Of about 38,000 clones in the sample, roughly 78% were seen once. Time point here: baseline, week 1 (first vaccination visit). Treatment here: pre-vaccination baseline after standard-of-care therapy. Donors had new IDH1-mutant astrocytomas of WHO grade 3 or 4 (ATRX-lost). This sequence originates from a man aged 40-49 years with glioma. Some clones in this sample may be carry-over from other donors' samples. Sequenced here: PBMCs, sampled from a glioma patient treated with radiotherapy, temozolomide or both.

The chain's CDR3 is CAWSGDSSYNSPLHF. The CDR3 DNA reads TGTGCCTGGAGTGGAGATAGCTCCTATAATTCACCCCTCCACTTT. The chain couples TRBV30 to TRBJ1-6; D is undetermined. Germline V gives CDR1 GTSNPN, CDR2 SVGIG (reference sequence). The V end was cut by 1 base, the J end by 0 bases, with 7 bases between. This CDR3 is built from 15 residues.